This is a list of T cell receptor beta chains from one sample in a study of OX40 agonist ivuxolimab in advanced cancers. TCRdb's table, derived via immunoSEQ multiplex PCR, lists solely in-frame clones and lacks some. The sample gives 34,000 or so clones, 80% to 90% of which show up once; about 18% is in the top ten. The sample consisted of CD4+ or CD8+ T cells sorted from blood, taken in a trial of the OX40 agonist ivuxolimab. The receptors stem from an adult with an advanced solid tumor such as melanoma, head and neck, liver or kidney cancer. The CDR3 runs from the conserved cysteine through the conserved F or W. D genes are given only for firm matches. Clone size appears in some rows only: once, few, many, or a class for an expanded clone.

j_call clone_size cdr3_length v_call d_call cdr3_nt cdr3_aa
TRBJ1-5 NA 12 TRBV28 TRBD1 TGTGCCACCAGACAGGGAAGTCAGCCCCAGCATTTT CATRQGSQPQHF
TRBJ1-5 NA 14 TRBV2 TRBD1 TGTGCCAGCAGCAAGACAGGGGGCCATCAGCCCCAGCATTTT CASSKTGGHQPQHF
TRBJ1-5 NA 14 TRBV4-3 TRBD1 TGCGCCAGCAGCCTTACAGGGGGTGATCAGCCCCAGCATTTT CASSLTGGDQPQHF
TRBJ1-1 NA 13 TRBV18 NA TGTGCCAGCTCACAAGGGGGGAACACTGAAGCTTTCTTT CASSQGGNTEAFF
TRBJ2-5 few 16 TRBV28 NA TGTGCCAGCAGTTTATTCAGGGGCCCATCTCAAGAGACCCAGTACTTC CASSLFRGPSQETQYF
TRBJ1-1 NA 16 TRBV5-5 NA TGTGCCAGCAGCTTGTTGGGGGGTAAGGCTAGCACTGAAGCTTTCTTT CASSLLGGKASTEAFF
TRBJ2-7 once 14 TRBV6-5 NA TGTGCCAGCAGTTACTCGCAGGGAGCCCGCGAGCAGTACTTC CASSYSQGAREQYF
TRBJ2-2 NA 17 TRBV19 TRBD2 TGTGCCAGTAGTACTAGCGGGGGGGCATCAAAGCCAGGGGAGCTGTTTTTT CASSTSGGASKPGELFF
TRBJ2-4 NA 15 TRBV29-1 NA TGCAGCGTTGAAATGGGGAGTCGTAGCAAAAACATTCAGTACTTC CSVEMGSRSKNIQYF
TRBJ1-1 NA 13 TRBV28 NA TGTGCCAGCAGTACCCCGGGACGTATGGAAGCTTTCTTT CASSTPGRMEAFF
TRBJ2-4 NA 16 TRBV6-6 NA TGTGCCAGCAGTTACTCGAATTCGGGAGCCAAAAACATTCAGTACTTC CASSYSNSGAKNIQYF
TRBJ2-3 NA 12 TRBV28 NA TGTGCCAGCAAGGTTCCCACAGATACGCAGTATTTT CASKVPTDTQYF
TRBJ1-1 NA 16 TRBV7-9 TRBD1 TGTGCCAGCAGCTCCACCCCCAGGGGGTCGGCCACTGAAGCTTTCTTT CASSSTPRGSATEAFF
TRBJ2-5 NA 16 TRBV4-1 NA TGCGCCAGCAGCCAAGATGCAGTCCCGGGGCTGGAGACCCAGTACTTC CASSQDAVPGLETQYF
TRBJ1-4 NA 16 TRBV19 TRBD1 TGTGCCAGTAAACTAGACAGGGCGATTGGAGGTGAAAAACTGTTTTTT CASKLDRAIGGEKLFF
TRBJ1-1 NA 13 TRBV28 NA TGTGCCAGCAGTTTATTTGCGAGAGATGAAGCTTTCTTT CASSLFARDEAFF
TRBJ1-2 NA 16 TRBV7-9 TRBD1 TGTGCCAGCAGCTCGAAGGGACAGGACAAAATCTATGGCTACACCTTC CASSSKGQDKIYGYTF
TRBJ2-5 NA 16 TRBV6-1 TRBD2 TGTGCCAGCAGTGCAGGACTAGCGGGGGTCAAAGAGACCCAGTACTTC CASSAGLAGVKETQYF
TRBJ1-1 NA 12 TRBV29-1 NA TGCAGCGCGGACCGTATGAACACTGAAGCTTTCTTT CSADRMNTEAFF
TRBJ2-7 NA 14 TRBV4-2 NA TGTGCCAGCAGCCAAGGCCACAGGGAGGACGAGCAGTACTTC CASSQGHREDEQYF
TRBJ1-5 medium-sized 14 TRBV28 NA TGTGCCAGCAGTGGGCAGGGGAAGAATCAGCCCCAGCATTTT CASSGQGKNQPQHF
TRBJ1-1 NA 13 TRBV6-5 NA TGTGCCAGCAGTTACGGAGGGGACACTGAAGCTTTCTTT CASSYGGDTEAFF
TRBJ1-5 NA 13 TRBV6-5 NA TGTGCCAGCAGTTACTCGCCGGACCAGCCCCAGCATTTT CASSYSPDQPQHF
TRBJ2-7 few 16 TRBV10-2 TRBD2 TGCGCCAGCAGTGCTACCGGGACTAGCGGCTCCTACGAGCAGTACTTC CASSATGTSGSYEQYF
TRBJ2-1 NA 16 TRBV29-1 TRBD2 TGCAGCGTCGGACTAGCGGGAGGGCCATCTGGCAATGAGCAGTTCTTC CSVGLAGGPSGNEQFF
TRBJ2-7 NA 11 TRBV28 NA TGTGCCAGCAGTTTAACCTACGAGCAGTACTTC CASSLTYEQYF
TRBJ1-2 NA 16 TRBV11-2 NA TGTGCCAGCAGCGACTTCAAAAACAGGGATAACTATGGCTACACCTTC CASSDFKNRDNYGYTF
TRBJ2-5 NA 13 TRBV18 NA TGTGCCAGCTCACGGACAGATAGTCAGACCCAGTACTTC CASSRTDSQTQYF
TRBJ1-2 NA 14 TRBV7-2 NA TGTGCCAGCAGCTTAGGTCAGGGGAGTCATGGCTACACCTTC CASSLGQGSHGYTF
TRBJ2-1 NA 14 TRBV7-9 NA TGTGCCAGCAGCTTAGCGACCCGTATCCATGAGCAGTTCTTC CASSLATRIHEQFF
TRBJ2-1 NA 12 TRBV28 NA TGTGCCAGCAGACGATCAGTTAATGAGCAGTTCTTC CASRRSVNEQFF
TRBJ2-7 NA 13 TRBV7-9 NA TGTGCCAGCTCCGGGACGGTGGCTCCCGAGCAGTACTTC CASSGTVAPEQYF
TRBJ1-5 NA 16 TRBV19 TRBD1 TGTGCCAGTAGTCCCGGGACAGGGGTAACGCGACAGCCCCAGCATTTT CASSPGTGVTRQPQHF
TRBJ1-4 NA 11 TRBV28 NA TGTGCCAGCAGTTTGAATGAAAAACTGTTTTTT CASSLNEKLFF
TRBJ2-7 NA 15 TRBV28 TRBD1 TGTGCCAGCAGCGCTCCGGGACAGGGATTCCCCCATCAGTACTTC CASSAPGQGFPHQYF
TRBJ1-5 NA 14 TRBV28 NA TGTGCCAGCAGTTTAAGGGCAGGGTATCAGCCCCAGCATTTT CASSLRAGYQPQHF
TRBJ2-7 NA 15 TRBV2 TRBD2 TGTGCCAGCAGTCCCGAAGCGGGAGCCAGTTACGAGCAGTACTTC CASSPEAGASYEQYF
TRBJ2-5 NA 16 TRBV9 TRBD2 TGTGCCAGCAGCGCCGGGACTAGCGGGGAAAAAGAGACCCAGTACTTC CASSAGTSGEKETQYF
TRBJ1-3 once 13 TRBV19 NA TGTGCCAGTAGTTATTGGCTCGGAAACACCATATATTTT CASSYWLGNTIYF
TRBJ1-3 NA 14 TRBV7-9 NA TGTGCCAGCAGCTTAGTCTGGGGGGGAAACACCATATATTTT CASSLVWGGNTIYF
TRBJ2-2 NA 14 TRBV19 NA TGTGCCAGTAGTGTACAGGGTCGGAACGGGGAGCTGTTTTTT CASSVQGRNGELFF
TRBJ2-7 few 15 TRBV7-8 TRBD1 TGTGCCAGCAGCTTAGCGGCAGGGGGCGCTTCCGAGCAGTACTTC CASSLAAGGASEQYF